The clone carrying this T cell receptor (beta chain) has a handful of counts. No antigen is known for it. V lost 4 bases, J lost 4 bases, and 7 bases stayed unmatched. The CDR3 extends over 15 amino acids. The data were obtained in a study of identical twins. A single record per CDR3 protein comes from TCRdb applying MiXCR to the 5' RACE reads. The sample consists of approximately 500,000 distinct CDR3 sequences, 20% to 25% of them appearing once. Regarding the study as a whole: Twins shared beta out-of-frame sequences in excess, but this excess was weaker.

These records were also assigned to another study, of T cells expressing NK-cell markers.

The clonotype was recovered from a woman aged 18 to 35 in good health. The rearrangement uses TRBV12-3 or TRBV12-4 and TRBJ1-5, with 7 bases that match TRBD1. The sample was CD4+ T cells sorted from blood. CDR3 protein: CASSSPDRSNQPQHF. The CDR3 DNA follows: TGTGCCAGCAGTTCCCCGGACAGGTCAAATCAGCCCCAGCATTTT.